The following is a T cell receptor (beta chain) sequence with its context. CDR1 and CDR2 from the germline V gene are SGHAT and FQNNGV. The CDR3 has 18 residues. With V trimmed by 5 bases and J by 6 bases, 18 bases remained unmatched. These data originate in a study of identical twins. TCRdb re-called the 5' RACE reads through MiXCR, storing one row per CDR3 protein. The sample carries roughly 1,500,000 distinct CDR3 sequences, about 31% recorded once. This TCR came from a newborn girl in good health. The chain has TRBV11-2 and TRBJ1-1; TRBD1 agrees at 10 bases. Sequenced sample: cord blood. This CDR3 reads CASSVTRDRGWWEPEAFF. In DNA, the CDR3 is TGTGCCAGCAGCGTGACCCGGGACAGGGGCTGGTGGGAGCCTGAAGCTTTCTTT. Full variable domain (rest looked up from reference TRBV11-2 and TRBJ1-1): EAGVAQSPRYKIIEKRQSVAFWCNPISGHATLYWYQQILGQGPKLLIQFQNNGVVDDSQLPKDRFSAERLKGVDSTLKIQPAKLEDSAVYLCASSVTRDRGWWEPEAFFGQGTRLTVV.